This entry lists 29 T cell receptor beta chains sequenced from one sample in a study of shared clonotypes between healthy human individuals (dated by TCRdb to the early 2020s). Libraries were prepared through the immunoSEQ multiplex PCR assay. TCRdb provides this immuneACCESS table in a form limited to in-frame rearrangements. Some clones are lacking; in checked studies, under half of them reflect an unresolved V gene, and why the rest are absent is not known. This sample is represented by about 470,000 clones; 70% to 80% of them were singletons. The top ten clonotypes cover under 15% of the sample. What was sequenced was PBMCs. These receptor sequences come from a woman aged 40 to 50 in good health. Some clones in this sample may be carry-over from other donors' samples.

V usage is TRBV4-1 and J usage is TRBJ2-5, with 12 bases lining up with TRBD2. This CDR3 is 17 amino acids long. Germline assignment: CDR1 MGHRA and CDR2 YSYEKL. V lost 4 bases to trimming and J lost 5 bases; unmatched junction nucleotides: 11. The CDR3 here is CASSRIPLAGGQETQYF. In DNA, the CDR3 is TGCGCCAGCAGCCGAATCCCACTAGCGGGAGGACAGGAGACCCAGTACTTC.

The V call is TRBV19, the J call TRBJ2-1; TRBD2 might be the D (5 bases). Germline assignment: CDR1 LNHDA and CDR2 SQIVND (reference sequence). V lost 6 bases, J lost 4 bases, and 10 bases lay in between. This CDR3 has 13 residues. The CDR3 spells CASSLSGYNEQFF. Here the CDR3 DNA reads TGTGCCAGTAGCCTATCGGGGTACAATGAGCAGTTCTTC.

The J gene is TRBJ2-7, the V gene TRBV5-1, with D tentatively TRBD1 (6 bases). Germline CDR1 and CDR2: SGHRS and YFSETQ. The V end lost 4 bases, the J end lost 3 bases, and 14 bases lay between the germline ends. The CDR3 spans 14 residues. The CDR3 is CASSQQGFDYEQYF. The CDR3 nucleotides are TGCGCCAGCAGCCAACAGGGTTTTGACTACGAGCAGTACTTC.

The rearrangement joins TRBV5-1 to TRBJ2-7, with D unresolved. From germline, CDR1 is SGHRS and CDR2 YFSETQ. The CDR3 runs 14 residues. The germline V and J ends were trimmed by 4 bases and 2 bases, with 13 bases remaining between them. CDR3 region: CASSAMDGPYEQYF. The CDR3 DNA follows: TGCGCCAGCAGCGCAATGGACGGACCCTACGAGCAGTACTTC.

The rearrangement links TRBV18 to TRBJ2-7; a weak D match, TRBD2 (6 bases). V was trimmed by 1 base and J by 0 bases, leaving 13 bases between them. From germline, CDR1 is KGHSH and CDR2 LQKENI. This CDR3 has 16 residues. CDR3 in DNA: TGTGCCAGCTCACCACGGACTACCACCCTCTCCTACGAGCAGTACTTC. Translation gives CASSPRTTTLSYEQYF.

The rearrangement uses TRBV7-3 and TRBJ2-2; the D gene is possibly TRBD1 (7 bases). The CDR3 is made up of 17 amino acids. Germline lookup yields CDR1 SGHTA and CDR2 FQGTGA. V shed 5 bases and J shed 1 base, with 17 bases lying between them. The CDR3 DNA reads TGTGCCAGCAGCCTCGGGGGTACAGGGGTGAACACCGGGGAGCTGTTTTTT. Its protein product is CASSLGGTGVNTGELFF.

The genes are TRBV11-1 and TRBJ1-1; maybe TRBD1 (5 bases). Trimming took off 6 bases at V and 4 bases at J, with 9 bases between the two ends. Germline CDR1 reads SGHAT; CDR2 reads FQDESV (reference sequence). CDR3 length: 12 amino acids. CDR3 protein: CASRLTGTEAFF. In nucleotides, the CDR3 is TGTGCCAGCAGGTTAACAGGCACTGAAGCTTTCTTT.

Remarks on this clone: Other DNA sequences of this sample code for an identical CDR3. The rearrangement joins TRBV28 to TRBJ2-6; TRBD1 matches 8 bases. The CDR3 contains 14 residues. In germline, CDR1 is MDHEN, CDR2 SYDVKM. J gave up 5 bases and V 5 bases, and 2 bases lay outside the gene matches. The CDR3 here is CASSDRGRANVLTF. CDR3 bases: TGTGCCAGCAGTGACAGGGGCAGGGCCAACGTCCTGACTTTC.

The V and J genes are TRBV28 and TRBJ2-7; 12 bases agree with TRBD2. The CDR3 covers 15 residues. Germline V CDR1 and CDR2: MDHEN, SYDVKM. V shed 6 bases, J shed 3 bases, and the junction held 6 bases outside the gene matches. The CDR3 loop is CASSPPGLAGYEQYF. The CDR3 DNA sequence: TGTGCCAGCAGCCCTCCGGGACTAGCGGGCTACGAGCAGTACTTC.

The genes are TRBV5-1 and TRBJ1-4, with D tentatively TRBD1 (5 bases). Germline-derived CDR1 and CDR2 are SGHRS and YFSETQ. Deletions cut 0 bases from V and 5 bases from J, with 14 bases between. The CDR3 runs to 16 residues. CDR3 protein: CASSLAVLGANEKLFF. The CDR3 coding sequence is TGCGCCAGCAGCTTGGCTGTCCTCGGGGCGAATGAAAAACTGTTTTTT.

The V gene is TRBV30, the J gene TRBJ2-7; TRBD1 agrees at 10 bases. There are 17 residues in the CDR3. Germline lookup yields CDR1 GTSNPN and CDR2 SVGIG (reference sequence). Losses at the gene ends were 3 bases for V and 1 base for J; bases not matched to a gene: 12. The CDR3 protein is CAWSRGTGDYQSYEQYF. DNA for the CDR3: TGTGCCTGGAGCCGAGGGACAGGGGACTACCAATCCTACGAGCAGTACTTC.

Worth noting for this clone: The junction and the germline gene differ at one end; a read error may be behind it. V gene TRBV25-1 combines with J gene TRBJ2-7, with 10 bases identical to TRBD2. The CDR3 has 16 residues. Germline V gene sequence: CDR1 MGHDK, CDR2 SYGVNS. For the CDR3, the DNA is TGTGCCAACAGTGACGATACTAGCGGGACCGTCTACGAGCAGTACTTC. Protein: CANSDDTSGTVYEQYF.

V is TRBV7-6 and J is TRBJ2-2; D not certain. Trimming left V 5 bases short and J 5 bases short, with 12 bases between. CDR3 length: 14 amino acids. CDR1 is SGHVS, CDR2 FNYEAQ, per germline. The CDR3, as DNA: TGTGCCAGCAGCCCACATGGGTCGACCGGGGAGCTGTTTTTT. Amino acids: CASSPHGSTGELFF.

The V and J genes are TRBV2 and TRBJ1-3; 9 bases are shared with TRBD1. Trimming removed 6 bases from V and 1 base from J; junction bases left unmatched: 4. The CDR3 loop spans 15 amino acids. Germline CDR1 SNHLY, CDR2 FYNNEI. As DNA, the CDR3 is TGTGCCAGCAGCCCACAGGGGGCATCTGGAAACACCATATATTTT. Protein: CASSPQGASGNTIYF. The variable domain in full, with the rest retrieved from reference TRBV2 and TRBJ1-3, is EPEVTQTPSHQVTQMGQEVILRCVPISNHLYFYWYRQILGQKVEFLVSFYNNEISEKSEIFDDQFSVERPDGSNFTLKIRSTKLEDSAMYFCASSPQGASGNTIYFGEGSWLTVV.

The V and J genes are TRBV7-6 and TRBJ2-5; D possibly corresponds to TRBD2 (5 bases). The germline V gene has CDR1 SGHVS and CDR2 FNYEAQ. The V end was cut by 5 bases, the J end by 5 bases, with 12 bases between. The CDR3 is 13 amino acids. CDR3 in amino acids: CASSAQPGETQYF. CDR3 sequence (DNA): TGTGCCAGCAGCGCCCAGCCGGGGGAGACCCAGTACTTC.

The chain combines TRBV11-3 with TRBJ2-1; 12 bases are shared with TRBD2. The germline V gene encodes CDR1 SGHNT and CDR2 YENEEA. The CDR3 runs to 16 residues. V was pared by 10 bases and J by 7 bases, with 14 bases of the junction left unmatched. The CDR3 DNA reads as TGTGCCACCCCGGATAACGGACTAGCGGGAAGTAATGAGCAGTTCTTC. It codes for CATPDNGLAGSNEQFF.

The sample holds one count of this clone. The chain is built from TRBV6-6 and TRBJ1-2, with D perhaps TRBD1 (6 bases). The germline V gene has CDR1 MNHNY and CDR2 SVGAGI (reference sequence). The V end was cut by 6 bases, the J end by 8 bases, with 13 bases between. CDR3 size: 12 residues. The CDR3, as DNA: TGTGCCAGCAGAGGGGGGTCAGGGGGCTACACCTTC. Encoded protein: CASRGGSGGYTF.

The chain uses TRBV6-9 and TRBJ2-7, with 7 positions matching TRBD1. Per germline, CDR1 MNHGY and CDR2 SVAAGI. Losses at the gene ends were 4 bases for V and 0 bases for J; bases not matched to a gene: 9. The CDR3 has 16 residues. The CDR3 DNA reads TGTGCCAGCAGTTCCCCAGGACAGGAAAGCTCCTACGAGCAGTACTTC. Its protein is CASSSPGQESSYEQYF.

The chain employs TRBV4-1 and TRBJ1-1; D is perhaps TRBD1 (6 bases). The CDR3 contains 16 residues. The germline V gene encodes CDR1 MGHRA and CDR2 YSYEKL. V was pared by 3 bases and J by 1 base, with 15 bases between. The CDR3 sequence is CASSHPQGRANTEAFF. Here the CDR3 DNA reads TGCGCCAGCAGCCATCCACAGGGCCGGGCGAACACTGAAGCTTTCTTT.

This clone appeared once. J is TRBJ2-3 and V is TRBV7-2; 9 bases are shared with TRBD2. Per the germline V gene, CDR1 is SGHTA and CDR2 is FQGNSA. The junction had 1 base not matched to a gene; V was cut back by 7 bases and J by 5 bases. There are 12 residues in the CDR3. DNA of the CDR3: TGTGCCAGCAAAGCGGGGGGAGATACGCAGTATTTT. Translation: CASKAGGDTQYF. The whole variable domain, filled in from reference TRBV7-2 and TRBJ2-3, reads GAGVSQSPSNKVTEKGKDVELRCDPISGHTALYWYRQSLGQGLEFLIYFQGNSAPDKSGLPSDRFSAERTGGSVSTLTIQRTQQEDSAVYLCASKAGGDTQYFGPGTRLTVL.

The chain carries TRBV30 and TRBJ1-1; 8 positions match TRBD1. The CDR3 is made up of 13 amino acids. Germline V gene sequence: CDR1 GTSNPN, CDR2 SVGIG (reference sequence). The V and J ends lost 3 bases and 3 bases, in that order; junction bases with no gene match: 3. The CDR3 DNA sequence: TGTGCCTGGAGGACAGGGGCCGACACTGAAGCTTTCTTT. This translates into CAWRTGADTEAFF.

V gene TRBV30 combines with J gene TRBJ2-2; D possibly corresponds to TRBD2 (6 bases). Trimming pared 0 bases from V and 4 bases from J, leaving 15 bases between. CDR1 is GTSNPN, CDR2 SVGIG, per germline (reference sequence). The CDR3 runs to 16 residues. CDR3 sequence: CAWSVQAGRFTGELFF. CDR3 DNA: TGTGCCTGGAGTGTACAGGCAGGGAGGTTCACCGGGGAGCTGTTTTTT.

This clone was observed a handful of times. The chain recombines TRBV7-2 with TRBJ1-2; the D gene is possibly TRBD1 (5 bases). Trimming took off 6 bases at V and 6 bases at J, with 14 bases between the two ends. Germline CDR1 reads SGHTA; CDR2 reads FQGNSA. This CDR3 spans 13 amino acids. CDR3 loop: CASSSDRRNGYTF. The DNA of the CDR3 is TGTGCCAGCAGTTCCGACAGAAGGAATGGCTACACCTTC.

This chain uses TRBV5-1 with TRBJ1-1; perhaps TRBD1 as D (5 bases). V lost 0 bases, J lost 7 bases, and 16 bases lay in between. This CDR3 contains 15 residues. Looked up from germline, CDR1 is SGHRS and CDR2 is YFSETQ. The DNA of the CDR3 is TGCGCCAGCAGCTTGGTAGGGGCGTTAGGGGTTGAAGCTTTCTTT. Its translation: CASSLVGALGVEAFF. The full variable domain, its missing parts supplied by reference TRBV5-1 and TRBJ1-1, is KAGVTQTPRYLIKTRGQQVTLSCSPISGHRSVSWYQQTPGQGLQFLFEYFSETQRNKGNFPGRFSGRQFSNSRSEMNVSTLELGDSALYLCASSLVGALGVEAFFGQGTRLTVV.

The rearrangement uses TRBV29-1 and TRBJ2-2; no clear D. The CDR3 has 14 residues. Germline V gene lookup returns CDR1 SQVTM and CDR2 ANQGSEA. Trimming removed 4 bases at V and 0 bases at J, with 9 bases between. The CDR3 DNA is TGCAGCGTTGGTTGGGCATCGAACACCGGGGAGCTGTTTTTT. Translating gives CSVGWASNTGELFF.

The chain uses TRBV5-1 and TRBJ1-6, with 9 bases fitting TRBD1. The CDR3 is made up of 15 amino acids. Germline-derived CDR1 and CDR2 are SGHRS and YFSETQ. V shed 4 bases and J 7 bases; nucleotides not matched to a gene: 6. The CDR3 loop is CASSPGQGPNSPLHF. The CDR3 DNA reads as TGCGCCAGCAGCCCGGGACAGGGCCCCAATTCACCCCTCCACTTT.

The J gene is TRBJ2-1, the V gene TRBV7-2; no clear D. Germline V gene sequence: CDR1 SGHTA, CDR2 FQGNSA. Trimming left V 1 base short and J 0 bases short, with 7 bases between. The CDR3 runs to 15 residues. Here the CDR3 DNA reads TGTGCCAGCAGCTTAGAGAAGAGCTCCTACAATGAGCAGTTCTTC. Translated: CASSLEKSSYNEQFF. The full variable domain, its missing parts supplied by reference TRBV7-2 and TRBJ2-1, is GAGVSQSPSNKVTEKGKDVELRCDPISGHTALYWYRQSLGQGLEFLIYFQGNSAPDKSGLPSDRFSAERTGGSVSTLTIQRTQQEDSAVYLCASSLEKSSYNEQFFGPGTRLTVL.

The V and J genes are TRBV5-4 and TRBJ2-7, with no clear D. V shed 4 bases and J shed 5 bases, with 13 bases lying between them. This CDR3 contains 13 residues. Germline values: CDR1 SGHNT, CDR2 YYREEE (reference sequence). CDR3 amino acids: CASSPAPPNEQYF. CDR3 sequence (DNA): TGTGCCAGCAGCCCGGCTCCCCCGAACGAGCAGTACTTC.

CDR3 region: CASSLGPRAEAFF. In DNA form, the CDR3 reads TGTGCCAGCAGCTTGGGACCACGCGCTGAAGCTTTCTTT. The genes are TRBV5-6 and TRBJ1-1; D unresolved. With 0 bases removed from V and 6 bases from J, the gap between germline ends came to 9 bases. Germline assignment: CDR1 SGHDT and CDR2 YYEEEE. The CDR3 contains 13 residues.